This TCR beta chain is from a study of cytomegalovirus exposure and HLA in healthy donors. Points from the study as a whole: There were under 200 TCR beta chains listed as cytomegalovirus-associated.

Note on this clone: The antigen remains unidentified.

This table comes from immunoSEQ multiplex PCR, and its TCRdb copy is limited to in-frame clones, with some not included. The sample has 150,000 to 160,000 clones; 86% are singletons. Sequencing input: PBMCs. This clonotype was sampled from a human donor in good health.

CDR3 bases: TGTGCCAGCAGCGTTAGCGGGGGCTACAATGAGCAGTTCTTC. Amino acid sequence: CASSVSGGYNEQFF. The rearrangement joins TRBV9 to TRBJ2-1; TRBD2 aligns across 9 bases. Losses at the gene ends were 2 bases for V and 3 bases for J; bases not matched to a gene: 0. CDR3 size: 14 residues. Germline values: CDR1 SGDLS, CDR2 YYNGEE.